This TCR beta chain originates from a study of blood T cell repertoires in COVID-19 (dated by TCRdb to 2020 to 2022). Concerning the study at large: Samples from collaborators originated in the United States, Italy and Spain and spanned both the acute and convalescent phases of COVID-19. The prospective study material was composed of cDNA or gDNA derived from T cells, B-cell-depleted T cells, or PBMCs. Deeply sampled blood TCRbeta repertoires from subjects exposed to, actively infected with, or recovered from COVID-19 were included in the dataset. A freely available public database, intended as a resource for researchers studying the immune response to SARS-CoV-2, is where the repertoires were released. Samples came from the ongoing ImmuneRACE study (first 160 participants) plus 1,254 subjects from 6 global collaborators. Sample metadata almost always included a de-identified subject ID, COVID-19 status, age in years and sex. Where available, HLA class I and class II types were taken from metadata supplied by the sample provider and were not determined by assay-based typing.

TCRbeta CDR3 regions were amplified from genomic DNA by means of the immunoSEQ Assay, a bias-controlled multiplex PCR. As for the original processing: Nucleated cell counts per sample were estimated from amplification of reference gene primers within the assay. Sequence reads were collapsed and filtered to measure the absolute abundance of every unique TCRbeta CDR3 rearrangement. For each sample, productive Simpson clonality was calculated as the square root of Simpson's diversity index over productive rearrangements. Sourced from immuneACCESS, this table was stored by TCRdb with only in-frame sequences that have V and J called. A share of the clones is absent; for the studies checked, an unresolved V gene accounts for under half, and the remainder has no known explanation. V and J calls and clone size are those listed in that table; D and trimming were worked out from the DNA. For this sample the table gives over 150,000 clones, of which about 80% were detected only once. The ten largest clones represent around 3.2% of the sample.

In the case of this clone: Its antigen has not been determined. Base qualities are not provided; no much larger clone lies one nucleotide away.

Participants in the prospective study were enrolled through a virtual design, were aged about 18 to 100 years, and lived in roughly 24 United States geographic areas. Cohort assignment in the prospective study relied on participant-reported clinical history from a screening survey and a study questionnaire. Recovered participants in ImmuneRACE Cohort 3 were defined by two consecutive negative NP/OP PCR tests, clearance by a healthcare professional, or resolution of symptoms. Mobile phlebotomists in the prospective study collected whole blood, serum and a nasopharyngeal or oropharyngeal swab from every participant. Prospective study participants could optionally give additional blood draws and questionnaires over a 2-month period. Prospective study blood samples were shipped either frozen or at room temperature before DNA extraction. Points the paper makes about the study in general: The amount of clinical and demographic metadata varied by source and participant and was provided uncurated.

The germline V gene sets CDR1 to MGHRA and CDR2 to YSYEKL. V loses 1 base, J loses 0 bases, and the germline ends lie 13 bases apart. The CDR3 covers 17 residues, taking in both the cysteine and the phenylalanine. Only CDR3 DNA is held: 51 bases, read in frame from base 1. This receptor was obtained from a woman aged 55-69 years who had recovered from COVID-19. The sample was PBMCs or T cells enriched from blood (not recorded which). The chain employs TRBV4-1 and TRBJ2-1; the D gene is perhaps TRBD2, on 5 matching bases. The CDR3 amino acid sequence is: CASSQGGPGSSYNEQFF. In nucleotides, the sequence is TGCGCCAGCAGCCAAGGAGGCCCGGGGAGCTCCTACAATGAGCAGTTCTTC.